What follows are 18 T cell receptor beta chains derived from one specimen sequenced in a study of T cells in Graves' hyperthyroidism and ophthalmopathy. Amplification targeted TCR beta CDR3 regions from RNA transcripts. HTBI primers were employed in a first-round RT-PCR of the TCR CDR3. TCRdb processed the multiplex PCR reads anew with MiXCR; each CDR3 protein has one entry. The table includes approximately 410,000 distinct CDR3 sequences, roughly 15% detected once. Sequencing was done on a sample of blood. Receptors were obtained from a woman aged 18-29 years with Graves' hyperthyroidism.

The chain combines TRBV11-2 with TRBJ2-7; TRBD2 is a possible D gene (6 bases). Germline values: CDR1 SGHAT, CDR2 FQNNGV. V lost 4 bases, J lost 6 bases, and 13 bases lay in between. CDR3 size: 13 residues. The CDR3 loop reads CASSWGDGLEQYF. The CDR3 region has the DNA TGTGCCAGCAGCTGGGGGGACGGGCTCGAGCAGTACTTC.

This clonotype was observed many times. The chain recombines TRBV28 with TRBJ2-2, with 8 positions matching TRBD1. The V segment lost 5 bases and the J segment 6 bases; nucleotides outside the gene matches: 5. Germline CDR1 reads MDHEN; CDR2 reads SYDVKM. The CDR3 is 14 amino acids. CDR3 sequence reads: CASSPGQAPGELFF. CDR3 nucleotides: TGTGCCAGCAGTCCGGGACAGGCCCCCGGGGAGCTGTTTTTT.

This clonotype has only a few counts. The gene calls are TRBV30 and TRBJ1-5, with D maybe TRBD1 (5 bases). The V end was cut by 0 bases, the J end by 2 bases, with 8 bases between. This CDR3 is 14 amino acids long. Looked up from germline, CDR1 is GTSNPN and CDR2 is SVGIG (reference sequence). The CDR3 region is CAWSVLGRNQPQHF. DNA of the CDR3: TGTGCCTGGAGTGTACTGGGGCGCAATCAGCCCCAGCATTTT.

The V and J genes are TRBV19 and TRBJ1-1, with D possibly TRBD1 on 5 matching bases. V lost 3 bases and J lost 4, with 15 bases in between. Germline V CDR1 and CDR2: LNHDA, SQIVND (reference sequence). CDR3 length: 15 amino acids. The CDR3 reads CASSIRGRLGTEAFF. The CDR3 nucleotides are TGTGCCAGTAGTATCCGGGGGAGGTTAGGCACTGAAGCTTTCTTT.

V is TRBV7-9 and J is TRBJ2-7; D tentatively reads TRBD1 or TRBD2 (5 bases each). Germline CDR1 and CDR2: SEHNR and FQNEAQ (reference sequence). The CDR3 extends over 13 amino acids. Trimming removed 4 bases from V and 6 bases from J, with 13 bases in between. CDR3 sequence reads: CASSYGTLGEQYF. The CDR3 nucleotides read TGTGCCAGCAGCTACGGGACCCTCGGCGAGCAGTACTTC.

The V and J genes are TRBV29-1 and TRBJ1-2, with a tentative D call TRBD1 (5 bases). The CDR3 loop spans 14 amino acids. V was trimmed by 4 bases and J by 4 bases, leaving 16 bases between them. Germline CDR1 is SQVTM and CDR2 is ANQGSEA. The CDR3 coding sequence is TGCAGCGTTGTTTGGCAGGCGGGACCCTATGGCTACACCTTC. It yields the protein CSVVWQAGPYGYTF.

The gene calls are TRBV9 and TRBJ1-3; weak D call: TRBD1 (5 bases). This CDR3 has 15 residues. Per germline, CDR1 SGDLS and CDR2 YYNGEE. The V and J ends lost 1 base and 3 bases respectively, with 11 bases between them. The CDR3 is CASSVRGAGGNTIYF. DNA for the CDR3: TGTGCCAGCAGCGTAAGGGGAGCAGGTGGAAACACCATATATTTT.

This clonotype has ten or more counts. DNA for the CDR3: TGCAGCGTTGACGCTAGCGGAACTACCGGGGAGCTGTTTTTT. Residues: CSVDASGTTGELFF. V and J are TRBV29-1 and TRBJ2-2; 7 nucleotides agree with TRBD2. The germline V gene encodes CDR1 SQVTM and CDR2 ANQGSEA. Trimming removed 3 bases from V and 5 bases from J; junction bases left unmatched: 6. There are 14 residues in the CDR3.

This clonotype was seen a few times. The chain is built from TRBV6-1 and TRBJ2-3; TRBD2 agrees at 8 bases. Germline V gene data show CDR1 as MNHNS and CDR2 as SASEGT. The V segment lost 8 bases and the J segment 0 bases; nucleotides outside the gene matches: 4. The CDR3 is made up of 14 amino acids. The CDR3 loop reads CASRKRESTDTQYF. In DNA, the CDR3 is TGTGCCAGCCGAAAGCGGGAGAGCACAGATACGCAGTATTTT.

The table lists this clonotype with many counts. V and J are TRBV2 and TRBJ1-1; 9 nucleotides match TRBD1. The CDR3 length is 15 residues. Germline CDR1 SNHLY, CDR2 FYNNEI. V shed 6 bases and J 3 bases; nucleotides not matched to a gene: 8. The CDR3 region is CASRRGTGRDTEAFF. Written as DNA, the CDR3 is TGTGCCAGCAGGCGGGGGACAGGGAGGGACACTGAAGCTTTCTTT.

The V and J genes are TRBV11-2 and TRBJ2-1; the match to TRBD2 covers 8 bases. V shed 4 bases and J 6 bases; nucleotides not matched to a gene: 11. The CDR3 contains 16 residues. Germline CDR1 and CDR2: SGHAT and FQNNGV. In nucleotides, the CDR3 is TGTGCCAGCAGCTCCCCCTTAGTAGCGGGACCCAATGAGCAGTTCTTC. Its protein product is CASSSPLVAGPNEQFF.

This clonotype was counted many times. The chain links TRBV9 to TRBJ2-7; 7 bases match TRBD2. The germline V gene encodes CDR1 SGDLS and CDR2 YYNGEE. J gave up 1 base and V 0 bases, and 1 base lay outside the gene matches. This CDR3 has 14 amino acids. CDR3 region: CASSVDGRSYEQYF. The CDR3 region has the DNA TGTGCCAGCAGCGTAGACGGGAGGTCCTACGAGCAGTACTTC.

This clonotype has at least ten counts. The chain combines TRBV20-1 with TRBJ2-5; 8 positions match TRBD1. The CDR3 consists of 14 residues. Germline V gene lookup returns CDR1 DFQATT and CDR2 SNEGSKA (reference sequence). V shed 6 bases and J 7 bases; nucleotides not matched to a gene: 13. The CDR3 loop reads CSAVPPGGQGTQYF. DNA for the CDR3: TGCAGTGCGGTACCCCCAGGGGGCCAGGGGACCCAGTACTTC.

The CDR3: CATSRDSGNQETQYF. The CDR3 nucleotides are TGTGCCACCAGCAGAGATTCAGGGAACCAAGAGACCCAGTACTTC. V usage is TRBV15 and J usage is TRBJ2-5; D is perhaps TRBD1 (5 bases). The CDR3 sequence is 15 residues long. Germline lookup yields CDR1 LNHNV and CDR2 YYDKDF (reference sequence). The germline V and J ends were trimmed by 0 bases and 0 bases, with 8 bases remaining between them.

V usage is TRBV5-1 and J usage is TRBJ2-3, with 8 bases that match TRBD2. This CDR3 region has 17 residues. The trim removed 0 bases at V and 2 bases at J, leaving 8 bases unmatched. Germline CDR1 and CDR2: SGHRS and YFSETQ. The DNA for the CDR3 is TGCGCCAGCAGCTTGGCATCTAGCGGGCGATTCACAGATACGCAGTATTTT. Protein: CASSLASSGRFTDTQYF.

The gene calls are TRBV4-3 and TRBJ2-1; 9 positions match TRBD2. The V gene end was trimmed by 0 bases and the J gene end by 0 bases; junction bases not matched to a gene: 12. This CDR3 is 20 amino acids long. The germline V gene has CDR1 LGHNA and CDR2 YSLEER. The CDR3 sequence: CASSQDPAGGIRSSYNEQFF. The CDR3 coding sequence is TGCGCCAGCAGCCAAGATCCAGCGGGAGGAATCAGGAGCTCCTACAATGAGCAGTTCTTC.

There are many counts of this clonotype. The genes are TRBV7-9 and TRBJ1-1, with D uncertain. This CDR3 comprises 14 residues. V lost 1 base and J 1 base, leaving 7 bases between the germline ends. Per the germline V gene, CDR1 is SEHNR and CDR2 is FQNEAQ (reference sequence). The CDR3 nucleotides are TGTGCCAGCAGCTTAGTTGTCGGGAACACTGAAGCTTTCTTT. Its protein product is CASSLVVGNTEAFF.

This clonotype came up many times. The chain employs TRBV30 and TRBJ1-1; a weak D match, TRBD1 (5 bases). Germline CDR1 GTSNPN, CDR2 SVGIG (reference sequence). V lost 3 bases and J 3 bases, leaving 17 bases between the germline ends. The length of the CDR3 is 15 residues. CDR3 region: CAWRRGGTLYTEAFF. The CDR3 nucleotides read TGTGCCTGGAGGCGGGGAGGGACGTTGTACACTGAAGCTTTCTTT.